The entry that follows covers one TCR beta chain sequence. The CDR3 contains 14 residues. From germline, CDR1 is MNHEY and CDR2 SVGAGI. The V end was cut by 5 bases, the J end by 3 bases, with 8 bases between. This entry is derived from a study of cytomegalovirus exposure and HLA in healthy donors. The PCR had 60 Vbeta and 13 Jbeta primers. Here immunoSEQ multiplex PCR was the method, and the copy in TCRdb shows in-frame clones only, minus some. The sample yields about 170,000 clones, approximately 80% seen once. This chain joins TRBV6-5 and TRBJ2-6; D not resolved. Sequences were obtained from PBMCs. The sequence came from a woman aged 45-65 years in good health and CMV-seropositive. The DNA for the CDR3 is TGTGCCAGCAGTCTCCTCGTTGGGGCCAACGTCCTGACTTTC. It codes for CASSLLVGANVLTF.